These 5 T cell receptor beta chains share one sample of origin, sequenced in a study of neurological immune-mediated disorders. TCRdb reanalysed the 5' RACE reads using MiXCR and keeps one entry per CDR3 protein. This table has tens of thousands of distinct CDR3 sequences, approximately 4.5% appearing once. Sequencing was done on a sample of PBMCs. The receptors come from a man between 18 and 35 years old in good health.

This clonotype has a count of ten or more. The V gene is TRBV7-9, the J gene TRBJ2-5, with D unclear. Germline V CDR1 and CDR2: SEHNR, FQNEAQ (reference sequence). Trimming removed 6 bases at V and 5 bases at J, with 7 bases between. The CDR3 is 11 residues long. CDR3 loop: CASSPRETQYF. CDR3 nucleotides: TGTGCCAGCAGTCCACGTGAGACCCAGTACTTC.

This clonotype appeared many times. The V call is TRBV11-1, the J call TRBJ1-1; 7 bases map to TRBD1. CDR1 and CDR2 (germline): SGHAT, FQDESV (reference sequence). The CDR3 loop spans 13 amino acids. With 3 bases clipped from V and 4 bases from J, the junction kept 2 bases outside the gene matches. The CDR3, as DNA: TGTGCCAGCAGCTTTTCAGGGGGCACTGAAGCTTTCTTT. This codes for CASSFSGGTEAFF.

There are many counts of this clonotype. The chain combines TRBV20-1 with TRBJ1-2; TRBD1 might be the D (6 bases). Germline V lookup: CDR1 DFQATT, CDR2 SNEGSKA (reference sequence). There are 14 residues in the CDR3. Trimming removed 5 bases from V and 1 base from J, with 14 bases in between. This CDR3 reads CSAGPSRGNYGYTF. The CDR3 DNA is TGCAGTGCTGGACCCTCCAGGGGTAACTATGGCTACACCTTC.

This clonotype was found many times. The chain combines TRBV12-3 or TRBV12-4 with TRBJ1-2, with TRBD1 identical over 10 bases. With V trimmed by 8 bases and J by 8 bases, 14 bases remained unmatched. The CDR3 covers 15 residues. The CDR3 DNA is TGTGCCAGCTTATATATGACAGGGGGCGAAAAAGGCTACACCTTC. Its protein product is CASLYMTGGEKGYTF.

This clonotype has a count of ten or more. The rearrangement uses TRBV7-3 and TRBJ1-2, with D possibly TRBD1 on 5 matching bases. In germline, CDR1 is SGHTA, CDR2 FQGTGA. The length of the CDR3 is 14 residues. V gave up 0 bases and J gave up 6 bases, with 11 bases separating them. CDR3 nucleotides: TGTGCCAGCAGCTTAACGCGGGAGGGGAATGGCTACACCTTC. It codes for CASSLTREGNGYTF.